Detailed here is one T cell receptor (beta chain). No antigen is known for it. The data originate from a study of graft-versus-host responses after intestinal transplantation. Study context: Those transplanted obtained multivisceral, liver-intestinal, or isolated intestinal grafts. Anti-thymocyte globulin was used for induction in all recipients, who then took tacrolimus and steroids for approximately 3 years.

The table came from immunoSEQ multiplex PCR; TCRdb's copy has only in-frame clones and leaves some out. Of approximately 110,000 clones in the sample, 93% were seen once. Whole-study findings and limits: GvH clonotypes were identified within recipient marrow, with a subset emerging first in ileum or blood. Peak levels of circulating GvH clones tracked with early post-transplant HvG declines.

This CDR3 contains 15 residues. Germline CDR1 reads LNHNV; CDR2 reads YYDKDF (reference sequence). Trimming stripped 3 bases from V and 5 bases from J, with 16 bases between. The gene calls are TRBV15 and TRBJ1-2; TRBD1 might be the D (5 bases). The source is a human donor who was the organ donor for an intestinal transplant. This specimen was unstimulated CD8+ T cells sorted from spleen or lymph node cells, taken before transplant. CDR3 DNA: TGTGCCACCAGCAGCACCTCCGGGACTCCGTATGGCTACACCTTC. It encodes CATSSTSGTPYGYTF.